A single TCR beta chain is shown here with its context. The CDR3 is 13 residues long. Trimming cost V 4 bases and J 4 bases, with 10 bases left between them. The germline gives CDR1 KGHSH, CDR2 LQKENI. The PCR used 60 Vbeta and 13 Jbeta primers. Profiled with immunoSEQ multiplex PCR; TCRdb holds only in-frame clones, not every one. The sample yields 200,000 to 250,000 clones, around 77% seen once. This record comes from a study of cytomegalovirus exposure and HLA in healthy donors. The specimen sequenced was PBMCs. The chain joins TRBV18 to TRBJ1-2; D gene ambiguous. This TCR was sampled from a woman aged 25 to 39 in good health and CMV-seronegative. The CDR3 nucleotides read TGTGCCAGCTCACTTTCCGGAGGCTATGGCTACACCTTC. Translation: CASSLSGGYGYTF. The complete variable domain, with remaining parts taken from reference TRBV18 and TRBJ1-2, reads NAGVMQNPRHLVRRRGQEARLRCSPMKGHSHVYWYRQLPEEGLKFMVYLQKENIIDESGMPKERFSAEFPKEGPSILRIQQVVRGDSAAYFCASSLSGGYGYTFGSGTRLTVV.